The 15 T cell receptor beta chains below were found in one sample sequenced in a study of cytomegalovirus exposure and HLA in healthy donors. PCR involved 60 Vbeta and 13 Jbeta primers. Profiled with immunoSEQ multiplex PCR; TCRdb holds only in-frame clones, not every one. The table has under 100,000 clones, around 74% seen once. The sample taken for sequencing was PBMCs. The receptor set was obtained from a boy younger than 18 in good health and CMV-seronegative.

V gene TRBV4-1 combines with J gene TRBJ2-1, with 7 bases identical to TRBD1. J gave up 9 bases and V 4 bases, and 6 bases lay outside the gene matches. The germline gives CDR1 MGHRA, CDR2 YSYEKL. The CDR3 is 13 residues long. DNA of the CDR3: TGCGCCAGCAGCCCTAGAGAGGGGGCTGAGCAGTTCTTC. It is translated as CASSPREGAEQFF.

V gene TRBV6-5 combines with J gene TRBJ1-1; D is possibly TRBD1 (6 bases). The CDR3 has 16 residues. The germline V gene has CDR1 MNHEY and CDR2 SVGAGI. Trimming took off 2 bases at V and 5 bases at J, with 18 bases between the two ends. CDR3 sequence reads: CASSYVREGQGTEAFF. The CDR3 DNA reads TGTGCCAGCAGTTACGTCCGGGAGGGGCAGGGGACTGAAGCTTTCTTT.

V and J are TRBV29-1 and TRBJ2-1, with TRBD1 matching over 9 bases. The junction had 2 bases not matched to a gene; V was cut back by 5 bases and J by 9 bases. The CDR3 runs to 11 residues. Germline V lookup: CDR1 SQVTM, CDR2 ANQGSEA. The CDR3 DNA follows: TGCAGCGTTTCACAGGGGGCTGAGCAGTTCTTC. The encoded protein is CSVSQGAEQFF.

CDR3 DNA sequence: TGTGCCAGCAGCTTAGACATGGCGGGCCCCTACGAGCAGTACTTC. Translation: CASSLDMAGPYEQYF. This rearrangement joins TRBV7-9 to TRBJ2-7, with D possibly being TRBD2 (5 bases). CDR1 SEHNR and CDR2 FQNEAQ come from the germline V gene (reference sequence). Trimming took off 1 base at V and 2 bases at J, with 12 bases between the two ends. The CDR3 is 15 amino acids.

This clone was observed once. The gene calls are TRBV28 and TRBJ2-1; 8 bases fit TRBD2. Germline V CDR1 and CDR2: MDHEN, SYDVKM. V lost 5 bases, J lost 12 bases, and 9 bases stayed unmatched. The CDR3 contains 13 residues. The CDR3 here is CASSLPGGAGQFF. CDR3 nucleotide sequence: TGTGCCAGCAGTCTTCCCGGGGGGGCCGGGCAGTTCTTC.

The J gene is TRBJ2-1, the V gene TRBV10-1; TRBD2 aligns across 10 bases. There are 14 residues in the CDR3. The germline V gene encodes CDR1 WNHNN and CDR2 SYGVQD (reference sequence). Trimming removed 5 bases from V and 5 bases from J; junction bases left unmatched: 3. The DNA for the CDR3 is TGCGCCAGCAGTCCCGGGACTAGCGACAATGAGCAGTTCTTC. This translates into CASSPGTSDNEQFF.

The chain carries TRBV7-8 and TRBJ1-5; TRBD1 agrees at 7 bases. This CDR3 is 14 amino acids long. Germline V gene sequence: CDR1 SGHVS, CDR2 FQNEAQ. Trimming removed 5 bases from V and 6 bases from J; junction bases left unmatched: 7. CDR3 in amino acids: CASSAGTAPQPQHF. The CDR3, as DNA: TGTGCCAGCAGCGCCGGGACAGCTCCTCAGCCCCAGCATTTT.

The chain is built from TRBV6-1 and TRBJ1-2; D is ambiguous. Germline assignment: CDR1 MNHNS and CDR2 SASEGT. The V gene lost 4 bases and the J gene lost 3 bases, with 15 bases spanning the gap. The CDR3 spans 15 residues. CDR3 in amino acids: CASSAQSIVHYGYTF. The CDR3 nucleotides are TGTGCCAGCAGTGCCCAATCAATTGTCCACTATGGCTACACCTTC.

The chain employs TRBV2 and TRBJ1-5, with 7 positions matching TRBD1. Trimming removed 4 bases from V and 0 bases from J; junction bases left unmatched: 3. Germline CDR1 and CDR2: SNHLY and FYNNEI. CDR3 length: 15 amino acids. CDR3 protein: CASSGTGYSNQPQHF. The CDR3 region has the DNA TGTGCCAGCAGTGGGACAGGATATAGCAATCAGCCCCAGCATTTT.

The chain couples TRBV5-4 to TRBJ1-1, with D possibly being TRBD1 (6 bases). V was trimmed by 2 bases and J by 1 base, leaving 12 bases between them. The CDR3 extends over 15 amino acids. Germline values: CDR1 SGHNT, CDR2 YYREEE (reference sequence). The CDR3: CASSLYPQGNTEAFF. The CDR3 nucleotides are TGTGCCAGCAGCTTATACCCACAGGGGAACACTGAAGCTTTCTTT. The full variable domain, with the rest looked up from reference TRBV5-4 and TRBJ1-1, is ETGVTQSPTHLIKTRGQQVTLRCSSQSGHNTVSWYQQALGQGPQFIFQYYREEENGRGNFPPRFSGLQFPNYSSELNVNALELDDSALYLCASSLYPQGNTEAFFGQGTRLTVV.

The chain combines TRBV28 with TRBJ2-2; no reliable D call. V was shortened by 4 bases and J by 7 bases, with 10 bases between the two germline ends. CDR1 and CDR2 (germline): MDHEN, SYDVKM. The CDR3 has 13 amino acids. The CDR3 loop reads CASSSTSFGELFF. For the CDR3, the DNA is TGTGCCAGCAGTTCGACTTCGTTCGGGGAGCTGTTTTTT.

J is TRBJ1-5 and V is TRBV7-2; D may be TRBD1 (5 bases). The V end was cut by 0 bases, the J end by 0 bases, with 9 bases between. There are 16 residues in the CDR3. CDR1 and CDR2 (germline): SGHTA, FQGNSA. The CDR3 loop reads CASSLAATVSNQPQHF. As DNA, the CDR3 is TGTGCCAGCAGCTTAGCAGCGACAGTTAGCAATCAGCCCCAGCATTTT.

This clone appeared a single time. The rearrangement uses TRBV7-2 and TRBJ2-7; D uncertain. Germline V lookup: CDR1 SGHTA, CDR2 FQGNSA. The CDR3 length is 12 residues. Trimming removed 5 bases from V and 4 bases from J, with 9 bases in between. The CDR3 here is CASSPFEYEQYF. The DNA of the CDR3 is TGTGCCAGCAGCCCCTTCGAGTACGAGCAGTACTTC.

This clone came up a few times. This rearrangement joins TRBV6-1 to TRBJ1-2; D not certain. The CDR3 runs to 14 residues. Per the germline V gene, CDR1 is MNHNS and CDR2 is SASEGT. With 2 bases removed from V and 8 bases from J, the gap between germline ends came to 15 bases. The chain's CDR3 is CASSEITPGNGYTF. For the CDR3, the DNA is TGTGCCAGCAGTGAAATTACTCCGGGGAACGGCTACACCTTC.

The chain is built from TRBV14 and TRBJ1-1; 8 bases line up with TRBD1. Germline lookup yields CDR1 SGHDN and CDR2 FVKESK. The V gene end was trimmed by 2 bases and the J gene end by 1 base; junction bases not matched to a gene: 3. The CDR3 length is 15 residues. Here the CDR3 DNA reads TGTGCCAGCAGCCAACTGACAGGGGCGAACACTGAAGCTTTCTTT. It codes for CASSQLTGANTEAFF.